The T cell receptor beta chain described here comes from a study of regulatory T cells in long-lasting Graves disease. Study details: Patients newly diagnosed with Graves' had been on antithyroid drugs for under 3 months. Overall study results and limits: When disease was persistent, TRBV28, TRBJ1-2 and TRBJ2-5 were the favored segments.

Time point reported: newly diagnosed GD, antithyroid drugs for less than 3 months. Isolated PBMC RNA provided the starting material for the TCR library. For TCR beta, libraries came from iRepertoire HTBI primers and Arm-PCR of CDR3 regions. TCRdb used MiXCR to reprocess the multiplex PCR reads, holding one entry per CDR3 protein. This sample carries about 430,000 distinct CDR3 sequences, 15% of them seen once, and the ten largest clones take over 7.5%. Germline CDR1 SGHAT, CDR2 FQNNGV. The V segment lost 5 bases and the J segment 3 bases; nucleotides outside the gene matches: 9. The CDR3 is 16 residues long. The table lists this clonotype with a few counts. Its specificity is unknown. Since the CDR3 does not end with the conserved phenylalanine or tryptophan, this likely comes from a read error. The same sample was also studied in work on T cells in Graves' hyperthyroidism and ophthalmopathy. That work adds: Most thyroid clonotypes that were expanded above 0.001 also turned up in blood.

This rearrangement joins TRBV11-2 to TRBJ2-1; 8 bases match TRBD1. The receptor was derived from a woman aged 40 to 50 with Graves disease. The source was peripheral blood mononuclear cells (PBMCs), collected at new diagnosis, from a patient treated with antithyroid drugs. The chain's CDR3 is CASSPRGQGYYNEQFS. The CDR3 bases are TGTGCCAGCAGCCCCCGAGGACAGGGATACTACAATGAGCAGTTCTCC.